These 31 T cell receptor beta chains came from one sample sequenced in a study of shared clonotypes between healthy human individuals. Some clones are missing from TCRdb's copy, which holds only in-frame ones; the method was immunoSEQ multiplex PCR. This sample has about 1.5 million clones; 95% to 99% occur once, and the top ten carry around 0.47%. The sequencing input was naive CD4+ T cells sorted from blood. Subset in this sample: CD45RA+ positively selected. Source of these receptors: a man aged 30 to 45 in good health.

The chain carries TRBV5-4 and TRBJ2-1; weak D call: TRBD2 (6 bases). Trimming left V 1 base short and J 6 bases short, with 14 bases between. The CDR3 is 15 residues long. CDR1 is SGHNT, CDR2 YYREEE, per germline (reference sequence). Written as DNA, the CDR3 is TGTGCCAGCAGCTTGACGGGAGAGACGGGCAATGAGCAGTTCTTC. It codes for CASSLTGETGNEQFF.

The chain employs TRBV11-2 and TRBJ2-7; a possible D gene is TRBD2 (5 bases). Per germline, CDR1 SGHAT and CDR2 FQNNGV. CDR3 length: 16 residues. Trimming stripped 5 bases from V and 2 bases from J, with 19 bases between. For the CDR3, the DNA is TGTGCCAGCAGCCGGCCCGGGATCTCCCTAACCTACGAGCAGTACTTC. Its translation: CASSRPGISLTYEQYF.

The rearrangement joins TRBV5-4 to TRBJ1-2, with 9 bases lining up with TRBD1. This CDR3 is built from 14 residues. V was pared by 6 bases and J by 2 bases, with 5 bases of the junction left unmatched. The germline V gene has CDR1 SGHNT and CDR2 YYREEE (reference sequence). In DNA form, the CDR3 reads TGTGCCAGCACCTACGGACAGGGGAACTATGGCTACACCTTC. This gives the protein CASTYGQGNYGYTF. Full variable domain (outside the CDR3, taken from reference TRBV5-4 and TRBJ1-2): ETGVTQSPTHLIKTRGQQVTLRCSSQSGHNTVSWYQQALGQGPQFIFQYYREEENGRGNFPPRFSGLQFPNYSSELNVNALELDDSALYLCASTYGQGNYGYTFGSGTRLTVV.

J is TRBJ1-1 and V is TRBV7-9; D is uncertain. Germline loops: CDR1 SEHNR, CDR2 FQNEAQ (reference sequence). The germline V and J ends were trimmed by 5 bases and 7 bases, with 14 bases remaining between them. This CDR3 spans 13 amino acids. CDR3 DNA: TGTGCCAGCAGCCCCGTCTTGATGGGTGAAGCTTTCTTT. It yields the protein CASSPVLMGEAFF.

The gene calls are TRBV27 and TRBJ1-2, with D hard to call. The CDR3 extends over 19 amino acids. The V end was cut by 5 bases, the J end by 4 bases, with 29 bases between. CDR1 and CDR2 (germline): MNHEY, SMNVEV (reference sequence). The CDR3 reads CASSPSTVKLSKRPYGYTF. CDR3 bases: TGTGCCAGCAGTCCCTCGACTGTGAAGTTGTCAAAACGACCCTATGGCTACACCTTC.

The chain combines TRBV6-5 with TRBJ2-4, with D perhaps TRBD1 (6 bases). Germline CDR1 MNHEY, CDR2 SVGAGI. Trimming cost V 6 bases and J 5 bases, with 14 bases left between them. The CDR3 consists of 14 residues. The CDR3 DNA follows: TGTGCCAGCAGGCCCACAGGGTCTCAAAACATTCAGTACTTC. It yields the protein CASRPTGSQNIQYF.

This chain connects TRBV7-2 to TRBJ2-7, with a weak D call TRBD2 (5 bases). V lost 1 base and J lost 1, with 11 bases in between. The length of the CDR3 is 15 residues. Germline V gene data show CDR1 as SGHTA and CDR2 as FQGNSA. The DNA of the CDR3 is TGTGCCAGCAGCTTAGTGCCGGGAAGGTCCTACGAGCAGTACTTC. Amino acid sequence: CASSLVPGRSYEQYF.

The rearrangement uses TRBV7-2 and TRBJ1-2; D gene unclear. V shed 3 bases and J shed 6 bases, with 14 bases lying between them. CDR3 size: 14 residues. The germline V gene has CDR1 SGHTA and CDR2 FQGNSA. The CDR3 loop reads CASSFPGVPNGYTF. The DNA for the CDR3 is TGTGCCAGCAGCTTCCCCGGGGTCCCGAATGGCTACACCTTC. Filled out from reference TRBV7-2 and TRBJ1-2, the complete variable domain reads GAGVSQSPSNKVTEKGKDVELRCDPISGHTALYWYRQSLGQGLEFLIYFQGNSAPDKSGLPSDRFSAERTGGSVSTLTIQRTQQEDSAVYLCASSFPGVPNGYTFGSGTRLTVV.

V is TRBV19 and J is TRBJ2-3; D ambiguous. V lost 7 bases, J lost 3 bases, and 17 bases lay in between. Looked up from germline, CDR1 is LNHDA and CDR2 is SQIVND (reference sequence). The CDR3 runs to 15 residues. The CDR3 sequence is CASKIAGKGTDTQYF. The CDR3 DNA reads as TGTGCCAGTAAAATAGCAGGCAAAGGGACAGATACGCAGTATTTT.

The chain links TRBV4-1 to TRBJ1-2, with 9 bases lining up with TRBD1. The V gene's germline CDR1 is MGHRA and CDR2 YSYEKL. With V trimmed by 4 bases and J by 5 bases, 8 bases remained unmatched. This CDR3 is 15 amino acids long. DNA for the CDR3: TGCGCCAGCAGCCTCGGGACAGGGACCCCATATGGCTACACCTTC. It yields the protein CASSLGTGTPYGYTF.

The chain employs TRBV11-3 and TRBJ1-5; unclear D gene. The V gene's germline CDR1 is SGHNT and CDR2 YENEEA. V lost 1 base, J lost 0 bases, and 10 bases lay in between. The CDR3 has 16 residues. In DNA form, the CDR3 reads TGTGCCAGCAGCTTAGTGGGATTTGATAGCAATCAGCCCCAGCATTTT. It yields the protein CASSLVGFDSNQPQHF. Complete variable domain (other parts from reference TRBV11-3 and TRBJ1-5): EAGVVQSPRYKIIEKKQPVAFWCNPISGHNTLYWYLQNLGQGPELLIRYENEEAVDDSQLPKDRFSAERLKGVDSTLKIQPAELGDSAVYLCASSLVGFDSNQPQHFGDGTRLSIL.

V usage is TRBV7-6 and J usage is TRBJ1-3; D unresolved. CDR3 length: 17 residues. V lost 1 base, J lost 4 bases, and 17 bases lay in between. The germline V gene has CDR1 SGHVS and CDR2 FNYEAQ. CDR3 DNA sequence: TGTGCCAGCAGCTTAGTCTTTCAAAGGGCCCTGGGAAACACCATATATTTT. Translating it yields CASSLVFQRALGNTIYF. The entire variable domain, with the rest obtained from reference TRBV7-6 and TRBJ1-3, is as follows: GAGVSQSPRYKVTKRGQDVALRCDPISGHVSLYWYRQALGQGPEFLTYFNYEAQQDKSGLPNDRFSAERPEGSISTLTIQRTEQRDSAMYRCASSLVFQRALGNTIYFGEGSWLTVV.

This rearrangement joins TRBV10-3 to TRBJ1-1; D gene ambiguous. The CDR3 is 13 amino acids. Trimming removed 3 bases at V and 14 bases at J, with 19 bases between. Looked up from germline, CDR1 is ENHRY and CDR2 is SYGVKD. This CDR3 is CAISEKPNRQRFF. The CDR3 DNA reads TGTGCCATCAGTGAAAAGCCGAACAGACAAAGGTTCTTT.

This chain joins TRBV5-4 and TRBJ2-1, with 15 nucleotides matching TRBD2. CDR1 is SGHNT and CDR2 is YYREEE in the germline V gene (reference sequence). Trimming at V came to 0 bases and at J to 3 bases, leaving 4 bases not matched to a gene. There are 18 residues in the CDR3. The CDR3 loop is CASSLGTSGRASYNEQFF. CDR3 in DNA: TGTGCCAGCAGCTTGGGGACTAGCGGGAGGGCTAGCTACAATGAGCAGTTCTTC.

The rearrangement uses TRBV28 and TRBJ2-1; the D gene is possibly TRBD2 (6 bases). This CDR3 comprises 14 residues. Deletions cut 5 bases from V and 4 bases from J, with 12 bases between. Germline V lookup: CDR1 MDHEN, CDR2 SYDVKM. CDR3 in DNA: TGTGCCAGCAGTCTCCGACTAGGGTACAATGAGCAGTTCTTC. Encoded protein: CASSLRLGYNEQFF.

The chain employs TRBV10-2 and TRBJ1-2; 9 nucleotides line up with TRBD1. Trimming cost V 6 bases and J 8 bases; bases outside gene matches: 10. The CDR3 runs to 14 residues. Germline CDR1 is WSHSY and CDR2 is SAAADI. CDR3 DNA: TGCGCCAGCAGCCCCCCGGGACAGGGCTCGGGCTACACCTTC. It yields the protein CASSPPGQGSGYTF.

The rearrangement uses TRBV5-1 and TRBJ2-7; 9 bases are a match to TRBD2. The CDR3 length is 15 residues. Germline assignment: CDR1 SGHRS and CDR2 YFSETQ. Unmatched junction bases numbered 6, after V lost 5 bases and J lost 0 bases. The CDR3 DNA reads as TGCGCCAGCAGGGTAGCGGGAGTTGGCTCCTACGAGCAGTACTTC. It codes for CASRVAGVGSYEQYF.

The chain couples TRBV6-1 to TRBJ2-2, with 7 bases fitting TRBD1. Germline CDR1 MNHNS, CDR2 SASEGT. The J segment lost 1 base and the V segment lost 6 bases, leaving 2 bases of the junction unmatched. CDR3 length equals 14 residues. CDR3 region: CASSTGVNTGELFF. DNA of the CDR3: TGTGCCAGCAGCACAGGGGTGAACACCGGGGAGCTGTTTTTT.

CDR3 residues: CASSPMGRDRWQETQYF. In DNA, the CDR3 is TGCGCCAGCAGCCCAATGGGCAGGGATCGGTGGCAAGAGACCCAGTACTTC. The chain links TRBV5-1 to TRBJ2-5, with a tentative D call TRBD1 (5 bases). Germline-derived CDR1 and CDR2 are SGHRS and YFSETQ. The CDR3 is 17 residues long. Trimming left V 4 bases short and J 2 bases short, with 21 bases between.

In regard to this clone: A read error may produce the germline difference seen at one junction end. J is TRBJ2-7 and V is TRBV6-1; no clear D gene. CDR1 and CDR2 from the germline V gene are MNHNS and SASEGT. The CDR3 spans 11 residues. The CDR3 protein is CAGRGFYEQYF. For the CDR3, the DNA is TGTGCCGGCAGAGGATTCTACGAGCAGTACTTC.

The CDR3 sequence is CASSSKRGEGIMVPQHF. DNA for the CDR3: TGTGCCAGCAGCTCCAAGAGAGGCGAGGGAATCATGGTGCCCCAGCATTTT. This chain uses TRBV7-9 with TRBJ1-5; D gene unclear. CDR1 and CDR2 from the germline V gene are SEHNR and FQNEAQ (reference sequence). The CDR3 loop spans 17 amino acids. The germline V and J ends were trimmed by 4 bases and 9 bases, with 25 bases remaining between them. The full variable domain, in which reference TRBV7-9 and TRBJ1-5 provide the parts outside the CDR3, is DTGVSQNPRHKITKRGQNVTFRCDPISEHNRLYWYRQTLGQGPEFLTYFQNEAQLEKSRLLSDRFSAERPKGSFSTLEIQRTEQGDSAMYLCASSSKRGEGIMVPQHFGDGTRLSIL.

The chain recombines TRBV5-1 with TRBJ2-1; the match to TRBD2 covers 12 bases. CDR1 is SGHRS, CDR2 YFSETQ, per germline. V was pared by 5 bases and J by 6 bases, with 6 bases of the junction left unmatched. The CDR3 totals 15 residues. Here the CDR3 DNA reads TGCGCCAGCAGTTCTCTAGCGGGAGGGGTCAATGAGCAGTTCTTC. Its translation: CASSSLAGGVNEQFF.

The chain employs TRBV4-3 and TRBJ2-7; D is possibly TRBD1 (6 bases). This CDR3 comprises 13 residues. V lost 6 bases, J lost 3 bases, and 12 bases lay in between. CDR1 and CDR2 from the germline V gene are LGHNA and YSLEER. The CDR3 is CASSRGHFYEQYF. In nucleotides, the CDR3 is TGCGCCAGCAGTCGGGGACATTTCTACGAGCAGTACTTC.

The chain links TRBV7-2 to TRBJ2-2; the match to TRBD2 covers 13 bases. CDR3 length equals 17 residues. J lost 3 bases, V lost 1 base, and 2 bases had no gene match. The V gene's germline CDR1 is SGHTA and CDR2 FQGNSA. The CDR3 here is CASSLGLAGGHTGELFF. CDR3 nucleotide sequence: TGTGCCAGCAGCTTAGGACTAGCGGGAGGACACACCGGGGAGCTGTTTTTT. Full variable domain (outside the CDR3, taken from reference TRBV7-2 and TRBJ2-2): GAGVSQSPSNKVTEKGKDVELRCDPISGHTALYWYRQSLGQGLEFLIYFQGNSAPDKSGLPSDRFSAERTGGSVSTLTIQRTQQEDSAVYLCASSLGLAGGHTGELFFGEGSRLTVL.

The rearrangement links TRBV9 to TRBJ2-3, with D perhaps matching TRBD1 or TRBD2 (6 bases each). The ends were cut back, 1 base at V and 12 bases at J, with 18 bases in the middle. The CDR3 is made up of 14 amino acids. CDR1 is SGDLS and CDR2 is YYNGEE in the germline V gene. The CDR3 DNA is TGTGCCAGCAGCGTAAAGGGGGGTGGGTCTCCCCAGTATTTT. This encodes CASSVKGGGSPQYF.

This clone appeared a single time. The CDR3 loop reads CASSIGGKQFF. The CDR3 DNA reads TGTGCCAGCAGTATAGGGGGAAAGCAGTTCTTC. The J gene is TRBJ2-1, the V gene TRBV28; D is perhaps TRBD1 (6 bases). Germline loops: CDR1 MDHEN, CDR2 SYDVKM. The V end was cut by 5 bases, the J end by 11 bases, with 10 bases between. The CDR3 is made up of 11 amino acids.

With regard to this clone: Other DNA variants within this sample encode the same CDR3. This rearrangement joins TRBV5-1 to TRBJ2-7, with D possibly TRBD1 on 6 matching bases. The V and J ends lost 3 bases and 2 bases respectively, with 15 bases between them. This CDR3 is built from 15 residues. Germline values: CDR1 SGHRS, CDR2 YFSETQ. As DNA, the CDR3 is TGCGCCAGCAGCTCGGGCTTGACAGGCACCTACGAGCAGTACTTC. This encodes CASSSGLTGTYEQYF. The complete variable domain, with remaining parts taken from reference TRBV5-1 and TRBJ2-7, reads KAGVTQTPRYLIKTRGQQVTLSCSPISGHRSVSWYQQTPGQGLQFLFEYFSETQRNKGNFPGRFSGRQFSNSRSEMNVSTLELGDSALYLCASSSGLTGTYEQYFGPGTRLTVT.

The count of this clone is one. This rearrangement joins TRBV5-4 to TRBJ2-1; D gene unclear. Germline V lookup: CDR1 SGHNT, CDR2 YYREEE (reference sequence). The V and J ends lost 4 bases and 8 bases respectively, with 13 bases between them. The CDR3 is made up of 13 amino acids. CDR3 protein: CASSPGVTDEQFF. The CDR3 DNA reads as TGTGCCAGCAGCCCAGGAGTGACCGATGAGCAGTTCTTC. Using reference TRBV5-4 and TRBJ2-1 for the parts outside the CDR3, the full variable domain is ETGVTQSPTHLIKTRGQQVTLRCSSQSGHNTVSWYQQALGQGPQFIFQYYREEENGRGNFPPRFSGLQFPNYSSELNVNALELDDSALYLCASSPGVTDEQFFGPGTRLTVL.

The chain carries TRBV19 and TRBJ2-1, with 8 bases fitting TRBD2. The CDR3 has 14 amino acids. V shed 10 bases and J 7 bases; nucleotides not matched to a gene: 12. Per the germline V gene, CDR1 is LNHDA and CDR2 is SQIVND (reference sequence). The CDR3, as DNA: TGTGCCACCTATAGCGGGGCGACTGGGAATGAGCAGTTCTTC. This codes for CATYSGATGNEQFF.

In nucleotides, the CDR3 is TGCGCCACCGGGGTAGAGGCGGGCGAGCAGTACTTC. Protein sequence: CATGVEAGEQYF. V gene TRBV5-1 combines with J gene TRBJ2-7; a possible D gene is TRBD2 (5 bases). The germline gives CDR1 SGHRS, CDR2 YFSETQ. This CDR3 is 12 amino acids long. Trimming shortened V by 9 bases and J by 6 bases, and 16 bases separated the two germline ends.

This sequence joins TRBV7-2 and TRBJ1-5; D uncertain. The CDR3 has 12 residues. The V gene lost 1 base and the J gene lost 7 bases, with 5 bases spanning the gap. The germline V gene has CDR1 SGHTA and CDR2 FQGNSA. DNA of the CDR3: TGTGCCAGCAGCTTAGGGACCCAGCCCCAGCATTTT. It specifies CASSLGTQPQHF.